What follows is one T cell receptor (beta chain) and its context. The sample originates from a study of OX40 agonist ivuxolimab in advanced cancers. The wider study: Of mixed ages from about 23 to 90 and averaging around 60 years, the group was just under 85% male.

The protocol was immunoSEQ multiplex PCR, while the TCRdb copy is restricted to in-frame clones and leaves out a portion. The table shows 90,000 or so clones, with approximately 89% occurring only once. This CDR3 has 13 residues. Germline CDR1 reads ENHRY; CDR2 reads SYGVKD. Sequenced material: CD4+ or CD8+ T cells sorted from blood, taken in a trial of the OX40 agonist ivuxolimab. The J gene is TRBJ2-5, the V gene TRBV10-3; TRBD2 matches at 7 bases. The J call is in doubt because the DNA end fits TRBJ2-7 better. The sequence derives from an adult with an advanced solid tumor such as melanoma, head and neck, liver or kidney cancer. CDR3 residues: CAIRTSATYEQYF. The CDR3 DNA is TGTGCCATCAGAACTAGCGCAACCTACGAGCAGTACTTC.